This is a list of T cell receptor beta chains from one sample in a study of response to subunit inactivated influenza vaccine. Each CDR3 protein gets one entry after TCRdb re-called the RT-PCR reads with MiXCR. The sample comprises 500,000 to 600,000 distinct CDR3 sequences, 12% of which are singletons, and more than 8.5% rests with the top ten. The specimen comprised PBMCs from blood, sampled on the day of vaccination. The receptors stem from a man in his fifties who received an inactivated influenza vaccine. Both conserved end residues are part of each CDR3. A D gene is named only where the DNA matches it firmly. The size field is filled for only some rows; it gives once, few, many or a size class.

clone_size	v_call	d_call	j_call	cdr3_nt	cdr3_aa
.	TRBV6-6	.	TRBJ2-7	TGTGCCAGCACCGACCCGGGATCCTACGAGCAGTACTTC	CASTDPGSYEQYF
.	TRBV20-1	.	TRBJ2-3	TGCAGTGCCCCCAGAACCCTTAGCACAGATACGCAGTATTTT	CSAPRTLSTDTQYF
many	TRBV2	TRBD2	TRBJ2-1	TGTGCCAGCAGTGCCGGGACTAGCGGTTACAATGAGCAGTTCTTC	CASSAGTSGYNEQFF
.	TRBV20-1	.	TRBJ1-6	TGCAGTGCCCCATCGTGGCAGAGGCAGAATTCACCCCTCCACTTT	CSAPSWQRQNSPLHF
.	TRBV28	TRBD1	TRBJ2-2	TGTGCCAGCCGGGACAGAAATTCTCCCGGGGAGCTGTTTTTT	CASRDRNSPGELFF
few	TRBV24-1	.	TRBJ2-1	TGTGCCACCGGAAGGGGAGCCTCCTACAATGAGCAGTTCTTC	CATGRGASYNEQFF
few	TRBV20-1	TRBD2	TRBJ2-5	TGCAGTGCTATAAAACCGGGACTAGCGGGACCAAACCAAGAGACCCGGTACTTC	CSAIKPGLAGPNQETRYF
few	TRBV4-2	TRBD1	TRBJ2-6	TGTGCCAGCAGCCGAGGACAGGGATCAGGGGCCAACGTCCTGACTTTC	CASSRGQGSGANVLTF
few	TRBV12-3/TRBV12-4	TRBD1	TRBJ2-1	TGTGCCAGCAGTTGGCGAACCGGGACAGGGGGCAGAGATGAGCAGTTCTTC	CASSWRTGTGGRDEQFF
few	TRBV20-1	TRBD2	TRBJ2-7	TGCAGTGCTAGCGGGAGGGCCCGACGCGAGCAGTACTTC	CSASGRARREQYF